These T cell receptor beta chains were read from a single sample in a study of T cells after yellow fever vaccination. TCRdb passed the 5' RACE reads through MiXCR, listing each CDR3 protein once. The data hold about 350,000 distinct CDR3 sequences, with 4.1% observed a single time. The sample consisted of PBMCs, taken 5 days after the yellow fever booster vaccination. The receptor set was obtained from a man aged 18 to 30 who received the YFV17D yellow fever vaccine. Each CDR3 is given with its conserved first and last residue. Clone size is not always given. Where it is, it says once, few, many or a class for expanded clones.

v_call clone_size cdr3_aa
TRBV7-8 few CASSSRTERNSPLHF
TRBV7-2 few CASSLRSVDVWETQYF
TRBV4-1 . CASSQDPVGGENTIYF
TRBV6-1 few CASSDRTSGKNIQYF
TRBV4-2 many CASSQEKGIGNTGELFF
TRBV7-9 few CASSPRQGRENTIYF
TRBV23-1 few CDPDRERVDTGELFF
TRBV7-6 few CASSQGGQGWKQFF
TRBV5-1 . CASSLGPSSTEAFF
TRBV19 few CASSITGGRTGELFF
TRBV7-8 . CASSLERGVAETQYF
TRBV3-1 many CASSQGVGETQYF
TRBV7-2 few CASSLALGSGNTIYF
TRBV6-2/TRBV6-3 . CASKHHQTGLGTEAFF
TRBV5-4 few CASSFERGVDTQYF
TRBV5-6 few CASSLAPGQGAYEQYF
TRBV4-3 . CASRSTENYGYTF
TRBV4-1 . CASSQDLAVRETQYF
TRBV18 . CASSPTGALNTEAFF
TRBV5-1 many CASSLADYATDTQYF
TRBV5-1 many CASSLRGGYEQYF
TRBV6-1 few CASPPAGEYNNEQFF
TRBV27 many CASSPVLGAGGNQPQHF
TRBV20-1 many CSAREWGLAGIPSSYNEQFF
TRBV6-1 many CASSESSGGETQYF
TRBV6-6 few CASSYSSPAGELFF
TRBV5-1 many CASSRGNTGELFF
TRBV7-6 few CASSSAGGGSEQFF
TRBV9 few CASSVGQGNEKLFF
TRBV6-5 few CACKTATDTQYF
TRBV4-3 . CASSDFPVNTEAFF
TRBV5-1 many CASSPLGVWTHNEQFF
TRBV7-2 . CASSSRGQKSSYEQYF